A single sample is the source of the 32 T cell receptor beta chains below, sequenced in a study of neurological immune-mediated disorders. TCRdb re-called the 5' RACE reads through MiXCR, storing one row per CDR3 protein. The sample has 65,000 to 85,000 distinct CDR3 sequences; roughly 3.1% are singletons. Sequencing was performed on PBMCs. These receptors were obtained from a woman in her 50s with multiple sclerosis.

Many counts were recorded for this clonotype. The chain has TRBV7-9 and TRBJ1-1; TRBD1 aligns across 10 bases. This CDR3 comprises 14 residues. V gave up 5 bases and J gave up 4 bases; unmatched junction bases: 4. Germline lookup yields CDR1 SEHNR and CDR2 FQNEAQ (reference sequence). This chain's CDR3 is CASSPRQGATEAFF. CDR3 bases: TGTGCCAGCAGCCCCAGACAGGGGGCCACTGAAGCTTTCTTT.

This clonotype was observed at least ten times. The chain combines TRBV6-5 with TRBJ2-5, with TRBD2 matching over 7 bases. The CDR3 runs 16 residues. The trim removed 0 bases at V and 7 bases at J, leaving 11 bases unmatched. Looked up from germline, CDR1 is MNHEY and CDR2 is SVGAGI. CDR3 amino acids: CASSYSRGGWGGTQYF. The CDR3 bases are TGTGCCAGCAGTTACTCAAGGGGAGGGTGGGGAGGGACCCAGTACTTC.

In this sample, this clonotype turned up many times. The chain recombines TRBV24-1 with TRBJ2-1; 7 bases line up with TRBD1. Germline values: CDR1 KGHDR, CDR2 SFDVKD. The V gene end was trimmed by 1 base and the J gene end by 6 bases; junction bases not matched to a gene: 11. This CDR3 comprises 17 residues. The CDR3 nucleotides read TGTGCCACCAGTGATTTACAAACCGGGACAGAACGCAATGAGCAGTTCTTC. Protein: CATSDLQTGTERNEQFF.

The chain employs TRBV6-2 or TRBV6-3 and TRBJ2-1, with D possibly called TRBD1 or TRBD2 (5 bases each). The CDR3 covers 17 residues. The germline CDR1 and CDR2 sequences are MNHEY and SVGEGT. Between the trimmed V and J ends, which lost 0 bases and 0 bases, there was a span of 12 bases. CDR3 bases: TGTGCCAGCAGTTACTCGGGACGGCGAAGCTCCTACAATGAGCAGTTCTTC. It codes for CASSYSGRRSSYNEQFF.

This clonotype was counted many times. J is TRBJ1-5 and V is TRBV29-1, with D perhaps matching TRBD1 (5 bases). The germline V and J ends were trimmed by 5 bases and 10 bases, with 15 bases remaining between them. The CDR3 extends over 12 amino acids. CDR1 SQVTM and CDR2 ANQGSEA come from the germline V gene. CDR3 sequence: CSVLTDQGPQHF. The CDR3 DNA sequence: TGCAGCGTTTTGACTGATCAGGGACCCCAGCATTTT.

This clonotype has ten or more counts. This sequence joins TRBV7-2 and TRBJ2-1; 7 bases line up with TRBD2. The germline V gene encodes CDR1 SGHTA and CDR2 FQGNSA. With 4 bases clipped from V and 7 bases from J, the junction kept 22 bases outside the gene matches. The CDR3 runs 19 residues. The CDR3 loop is CASSSVGELAGLLGNEQFF. In DNA form, the CDR3 reads TGTGCCAGCAGCTCAGTGGGGGAGTTAGCGGGCCTTTTAGGGAATGAGCAGTTCTTC.

This clonotype appeared many times. This sequence joins TRBV7-2 and TRBJ1-2; D gene unclear. CDR1 SGHTA and CDR2 FQGNSA come from the germline V gene. The germline V and J ends were trimmed by 5 bases and 2 bases, with 15 bases remaining between them. The CDR3 spans 15 residues. CDR3 in amino acids: CASSPSTGANYGYTF. CDR3 DNA: TGTGCCAGCAGCCCTTCCACGGGAGCGAACTATGGCTACACCTTC. Variable domain in full (rest from reference TRBV7-2 and TRBJ1-2): GAGVSQSPSNKVTEKGKDVELRCDPISGHTALYWYRQSLGQGLEFLIYFQGNSAPDKSGLPSDRFSAERTGGSVSTLTIQRTQQEDSAVYLCASSPSTGANYGYTFGSGTRLTVV.

This clonotype was observed at least ten times. This chain connects TRBV5-1 to TRBJ1-5, with D unresolved. The CDR3 is made up of 13 amino acids. Trimming took off 0 bases at V and 0 bases at J, with 1 base between the two ends. Germline CDR1 SGHRS, CDR2 YFSETQ. The CDR3 sequence is CASSLASNQPQHF. CDR3 DNA: TGCGCCAGCAGCTTGGCTAGCAATCAGCCCCAGCATTTT.

This clonotype was detected many times. The chain couples TRBV4-3 to TRBJ2-2; 11 bases fit TRBD2. J was trimmed by 2 bases and V by 3 bases; bases with no gene match: 8. This CDR3 contains 18 residues. Germline-derived CDR1 and CDR2 are LGHNA and YSLEER. CDR3 nucleotides: TGCGCCAGCAGCCAGACTACTAGCGGGGGCATTAACACCGGGGAGCTGTTTTTT. Amino acids: CASSQTTSGGINTGELFF.

The sample holds many counts of this clonotype. The chain carries TRBV6-6 and TRBJ2-3; TRBD2 matches 10 bases. Germline CDR1 is MNHNY and CDR2 is SVGAGI (reference sequence). This CDR3 contains 15 residues. With V trimmed by 6 bases and J by 3 bases, 6 bases remained unmatched. CDR3: CASSHTSGMTDTQYF. In nucleotides, the CDR3 is TGTGCCAGCAGCCACACTAGCGGGATGACAGATACGCAGTATTTT.

This clonotype has at least ten counts. V usage is TRBV7-2 and J usage is TRBJ2-1; D is ambiguous. The V end lost 5 bases, the J end lost 0 bases, and 5 bases lay between the germline ends. Germline V CDR1 and CDR2: SGHTA, FQGNSA. CDR3 length: 13 residues. This CDR3 is CASSPSSYNEQFF. In nucleotides, the CDR3 is TGTGCCAGCAGCCCAAGCTCCTACAATGAGCAGTTCTTC.

This clonotype has ten or more counts. CDR3 DNA sequence: TGTGCCAGCAGCTTCTCTCCCCAACTTTCGGGGGGATGGGAGACCCAGTACTTC. This sequence encodes CASSFSPQLSGGWETQYF. This rearrangement joins TRBV5-6 to TRBJ2-5, with 7 bases fitting TRBD2. The CDR3 loop spans 18 amino acids. Germline V gene data show CDR1 as SGHDT and CDR2 as YYEEEE. V was pared by 2 bases and J by 5 bases, with 18 bases of the junction left unmatched.

This clonotype was seen repeatedly, ten times or more. The CDR3 region is CSALAGSTDTQYF. CDR3 coding DNA: TGCAGTGCTCTAGCGGGTAGCACAGATACGCAGTATTTT. This chain connects TRBV20-1 to TRBJ2-3; 8 nucleotides align to TRBD2. V was pared by 5 bases and J by 0 bases, with 1 base of the junction left unmatched. The CDR3 extends over 13 amino acids. Germline V CDR1 and CDR2: DFQATT, SNEGSKA (reference sequence).

This clonotype was detected ten times or more. The chain combines TRBV10-3 with TRBJ2-1; TRBD2 agrees at 10 bases. CDR3 length equals 19 residues. The V segment lost 0 bases and the J segment 5 bases; nucleotides outside the gene matches: 13. The germline V gene has CDR1 ENHRY and CDR2 SYGVKD. CDR3 nucleotides: TGTGCCATCAGTGAGTCGTTGGGTAGCGGGAGGCCTCTTCACAATGAGCAGTTCTTC. Amino acid sequence: CAISESLGSGRPLHNEQFF.

Many counts were recorded for this clonotype. The chain joins TRBV27 to TRBJ2-1, with TRBD1 matching over 8 bases. The CDR3 length is 16 residues. The V and J ends lost 3 bases and 6 bases, in that order; junction bases with no gene match: 10. The germline V gene encodes CDR1 MNHEY and CDR2 SMNVEV (reference sequence). The DNA for the CDR3 is TGTGCCAGCAGTTTGATTAGAGGACAGGGACTCAATGAGCAGTTCTTC. Translation gives CASSLIRGQGLNEQFF.

At least ten counts were recorded for this clonotype. V usage is TRBV10-3 and J usage is TRBJ1-2, with 7 bases matching TRBD1. V shed 6 bases, J shed 4 bases, and the junction held 5 bases outside the gene matches. The CDR3 is 13 residues long. CDR1 is ENHRY, CDR2 SYGVKD, per germline. CDR3 sequence reads: CAISSQGGYGYTF. CDR3 nucleotides: TGTGCCATCAGCTCCCAGGGGGGCTATGGCTACACCTTC.

This clonotype was seen many times. One end of the junction fails to match germline, which may point to a read error. The rearrangement uses TRBV5-1 and TRBJ2-1, with a tentative D call TRBD2 (6 bases). This CDR3 is 15 amino acids long. The germline V gene has CDR1 SGHRS and CDR2 YFSETQ. CDR3 in DNA: TGCGCCAGCAGCTTGGTCGCTAGCGCCTATAATGAGCAGTTCTTC. Translated, it gives CASSLVASAYNEQFF.

Many counts were recorded for this clonotype. The chain employs TRBV24-1 and TRBJ2-2, with 14 bases fitting TRBD2. Trimming removed 4 bases from V and 1 base from J; junction bases left unmatched: 19. The CDR3 totals 23 residues. Germline V gene lookup returns CDR1 KGHDR and CDR2 SFDVKD. CDR3 loop: CATSDSPGTSGGLPLLNTGELFF. As DNA, the CDR3 is TGTGCCACCAGTGACTCACCCGGGACTAGCGGGGGCCTGCCCCTCTTGAACACCGGGGAGCTGTTTTTT.

This clonotype was found many times. CDR3 protein: CASSLGQGYIQYF. The CDR3 nucleotides read TGTGCCAGCAGCTTGGGACAGGGGTACATTCAGTACTTC. The J gene is TRBJ2-4, the V gene TRBV7-3; 10 bases are a match to TRBD1. Germline CDR1 SGHTA, CDR2 FQGTGA. V dropped 3 bases and J dropped 8; count of bases not matched to a gene: 1. CDR3 length: 13 amino acids.

This clonotype was found a few times. The chain links TRBV29-1 to TRBJ2-5, with 11 bases matching TRBD1. The CDR3 has 14 amino acids. V was pared by 4 bases and J by 5 bases, with 6 bases of the junction left unmatched. The V gene's germline CDR1 is SQVTM and CDR2 ANQGSEA. The CDR3 bases are TGCAGCGTTGGGGACAGGGGGAGATGGGAGACCCAGTACTTC. Protein sequence: CSVGDRGRWETQYF.

This clonotype was seen repeatedly, ten times or more. This CDR3 is CASSQDRGYTF. CDR3 nucleotides: TGTGCCAGCAGCCAAGATAGAGGCTACACCTTC. The chain combines TRBV4-2 with TRBJ1-2; D is uncertain. The CDR3 contains 11 residues. Per the germline V gene, CDR1 is LGHNA and CDR2 is YNFKEQ. Trimming took 0 bases from V and 8 from J, leaving 4 bases between them.

This clonotype was picked up many times. This chain links TRBV6-5 with TRBJ1-1; perhaps TRBD1 as D (6 bases). The V end was cut by 2 bases, the J end by 3 bases, with 7 bases between. From germline, CDR1 is MNHEY and CDR2 SVGAGI. The CDR3 extends over 13 amino acids. The CDR3 region is CASSYGQYTEAFF. In nucleotides, the CDR3 is TGTGCCAGCAGTTACGGACAGTACACTGAAGCTTTCTTT.

This clonotype occurred many times. The genes are TRBV25-1 and TRBJ1-6; D is unresolved. The CDR3 totals 16 residues. V lost 8 bases and J 9 bases, leaving 23 bases between the germline ends. Germline values: CDR1 MGHDK, CDR2 SYGVNS. The CDR3 reads CASGKVIGSRGSPLHF. The CDR3 region has the DNA TGTGCCAGCGGGAAGGTTATCGGAAGCCGCGGTTCACCCCTCCACTTT.

Concerning this clonotype itself: One base away lies a much larger clone, so this may be a sequencing read error. V usage is TRBV20-1 and J usage is TRBJ1-2, with D possibly being TRBD1 (5 bases). Deletions cut 2 bases from V and 4 bases from J, with 14 bases between. Germline assignment: CDR1 DFQATT and CDR2 SNEGSKA (reference sequence). The CDR3 spans 14 residues. The CDR3 bases are TGCAGTGCTAGAAATCCCAGGGACTTCTATGGCTACACCTTC. This gives the protein CSARNPRDFYGYTF.

This clonotype was observed many times. The J gene is TRBJ2-4, the V gene TRBV6-6; D could derive from TRBD1 or TRBD2 (5 bases each). The V and J ends lost 8 bases and 0 bases respectively, with 14 bases between them. Germline CDR1 and CDR2: MNHNY and SVGAGI (reference sequence). The length of the CDR3 is 15 residues. The DNA for the CDR3 is TGTGCCAGCGGGACCGTTCTTATAGCCAAAAACATTCAGTACTTC. It codes for CASGTVLIAKNIQYF.

This clonotype has a count of ten or more. This chain connects TRBV18 to TRBJ1-4; D is perhaps TRBD1 (5 bases). The CDR3 is made up of 16 amino acids. The V gene's germline CDR1 is KGHSH and CDR2 LQKENI. V was pared by 3 bases and J by 8 bases, with 19 bases between. CDR3 sequence: CASSPSYRSLGEKLFF. The CDR3 coding sequence is TGTGCCAGCTCACCGTCCTACAGGTCACTGGGAGAAAAACTGTTTTTT.

This clonotype was detected ten times or more. V usage is TRBV5-1 and J usage is TRBJ2-1, with TRBD2 identical over 7 bases. CDR3 size: 18 residues. Germline CDR1 and CDR2: SGHRS and YFSETQ. The V gene end was trimmed by 1 base and the J gene end by 8 bases; junction bases not matched to a gene: 18. CDR3: CASSLSLSRAGASHEQFF. Written as DNA, the CDR3 is TGCGCCAGCAGCTTGTCCCTCTCCCGGGCGGGAGCGAGTCATGAGCAGTTCTTC. The complete variable domain, with remaining parts taken from reference TRBV5-1 and TRBJ2-1, reads KAGVTQTPRYLIKTRGQQVTLSCSPISGHRSVSWYQQTPGQGLQFLFEYFSETQRNKGNFPGRFSGRQFSNSRSEMNVSTLELGDSALYLCASSLSLSRAGASHEQFFGPGTRLTVL.

This clonotype has at least ten counts. CDR3: CASSYPGTGAEQYV. Written as DNA, the CDR3 is TGTGCCAGCAGTTACCCAGGGACAGGGGCCGAGCAGTACGTC. This chain joins TRBV6-2 or TRBV6-3 and TRBJ2-7, with TRBD1 matching over 10 bases. With V trimmed by 2 bases and J by 6 bases, 4 bases remained unmatched. Germline CDR1 reads MNHEY; CDR2 reads SVGEGT. The CDR3 runs 14 residues.

This clonotype has a count of ten or more. The gene calls are TRBV6-4 and TRBJ2-2; TRBD2 aligns across 10 bases. The CDR3 is made up of 14 amino acids. The germline CDR1 and CDR2 sequences are MRHNA and SNTAGT. V shed 5 bases, J shed 3 bases, and the junction held 0 bases outside the gene matches. This CDR3 reads CASSSGRDTGELFF. CDR3 nucleotides: TGTGCCAGCAGTAGCGGGAGGGACACCGGGGAGCTGTTTTTT.

This clonotype has at least ten counts. The V gene is TRBV27, the J gene TRBJ2-2; TRBD1 is a possible D gene (6 bases). V lost 4 bases and J 4 bases, leaving 7 bases between the germline ends. The CDR3 is 13 residues long. Germline values: CDR1 MNHEY, CDR2 SMNVEV (reference sequence). As DNA, the CDR3 is TGTGCCAGCAGTTGGGGGCGCACCGGGGAGCTGTTTTTT. It is translated as CASSWGRTGELFF.

This clonotype was detected ten times or more. This chain uses TRBV7-8 with TRBJ2-1; D ambiguous. The CDR3 sequence is 11 residues long. The germline V gene encodes CDR1 SGHVS and CDR2 FQNEAQ. V was trimmed by 2 bases and J by 6 bases, leaving 2 bases between them. The CDR3 spells CASSLSNEQFF. The CDR3 DNA follows: TGTGCCAGCAGCTTAAGCAATGAGCAGTTCTTC.

This clonotype came up many times. This chain joins TRBV5-1 and TRBJ1-6, with D tentatively TRBD1 (5 bases). Per germline, CDR1 SGHRS and CDR2 YFSETQ. This CDR3 contains 21 residues. V lost 1 base and J lost 3, with 26 bases in between. DNA for the CDR3: TGCGCCAGCAGCTTGCGAGCGGGACGGGCAGGCGGGTCGGACTATAATTCACCCCTCCACTTT. It is translated as CASSLRAGRAGGSDYNSPLHF.